The sequence of this TCR beta chain was determined in a study of T cells in Graves' hyperthyroidism and ophthalmopathy. For the study at large: Peripheral blood was collected at initial diagnosis, before any treatment.

This clonotype has at least ten counts. The antigen is unknown. Amplification of TCR beta CDR3 regions used RNA as the template. When the TCR CDR3 underwent first-round RT-PCR, the HTBI primer set was used. TCRdb re-analysed the multiplex PCR reads in MiXCR, keeping a single row per CDR3 protein. Among more than 450,000 distinct CDR3 sequences listed, approximately 15% were seen once. V was cut by 6 bases and J by 9 bases, with 15 bases left in between. The CDR3 length is 12 residues. The germline CDR1 and CDR2 sequences are DFQATT and SNEGSKA (reference sequence). Overall study findings and caveats: Most thyroid-expanded clonotypes above 0.001 were also found in blood.

V is TRBV20-1 and J is TRBJ2-1; D is undetermined. This clonotype originated in a woman between 35 and 50 years old with Graves' hyperthyroidism. The sample comprised blood. This CDR3 reads CSAPEHSVEQFF. The CDR3 region has the DNA TGCAGTGCCCCCGAGCATTCTGTTGAGCAGTTCTTC.